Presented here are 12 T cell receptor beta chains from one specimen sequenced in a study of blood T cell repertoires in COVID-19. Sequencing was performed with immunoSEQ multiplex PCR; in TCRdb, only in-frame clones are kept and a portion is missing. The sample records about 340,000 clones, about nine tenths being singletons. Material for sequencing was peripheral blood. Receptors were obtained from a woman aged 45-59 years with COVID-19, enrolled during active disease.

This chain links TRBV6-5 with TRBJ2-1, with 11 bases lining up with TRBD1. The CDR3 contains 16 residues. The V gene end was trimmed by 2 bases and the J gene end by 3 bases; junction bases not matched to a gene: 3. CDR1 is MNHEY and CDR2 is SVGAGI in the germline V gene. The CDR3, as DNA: TGTGCCAGCAGTTACGAGGGGACAGGGGGCTACAATGAGCAGTTCTTC. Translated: CASSYEGTGGYNEQFF.

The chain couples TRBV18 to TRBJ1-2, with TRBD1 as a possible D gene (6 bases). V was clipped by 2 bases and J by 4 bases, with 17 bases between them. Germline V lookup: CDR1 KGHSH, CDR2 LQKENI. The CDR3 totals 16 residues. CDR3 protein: CASSPAQDSAGYGYTF. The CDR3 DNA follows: TGTGCCAGCTCACCAGCCCAGGACAGCGCGGGCTATGGCTACACCTTC.

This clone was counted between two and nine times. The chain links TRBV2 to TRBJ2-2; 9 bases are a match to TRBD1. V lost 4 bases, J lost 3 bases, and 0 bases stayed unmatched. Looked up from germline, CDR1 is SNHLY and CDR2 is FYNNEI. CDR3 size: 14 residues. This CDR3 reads CASSGDRDTGELFF. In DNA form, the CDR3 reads TGTGCCAGCAGTGGGGACAGGGACACCGGGGAGCTGTTTTTT. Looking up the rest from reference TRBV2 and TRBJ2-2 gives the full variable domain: EPEVTQTPSHQVTQMGQEVILRCVPISNHLYFYWYRQILGQKVEFLVSFYNNEISEKSEIFDDQFSVERPDGSNFTLKIRSTKLEDSAMYFCASSGDRDTGELFFGEGSRLTVL.

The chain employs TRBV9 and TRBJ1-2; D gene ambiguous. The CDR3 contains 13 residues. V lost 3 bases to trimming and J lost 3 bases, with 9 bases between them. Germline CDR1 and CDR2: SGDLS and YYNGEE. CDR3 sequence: CASSEAGDYGYTF. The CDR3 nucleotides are TGTGCCAGCAGCGAGGCGGGAGACTATGGCTACACCTTC.

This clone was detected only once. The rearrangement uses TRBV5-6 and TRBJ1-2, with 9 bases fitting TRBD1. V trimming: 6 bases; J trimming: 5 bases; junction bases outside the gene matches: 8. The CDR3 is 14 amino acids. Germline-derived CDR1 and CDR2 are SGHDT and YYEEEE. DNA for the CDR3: TGTGCCAGCACTCACAGGGGGCGTAGGTATGGCTACACCTTC. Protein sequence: CASTHRGRRYGYTF.

The CDR3 loop reads CASSLSWDRALDTQYF. CDR3 DNA: TGTGCCAGCAGCTTGAGTTGGGACAGGGCTTTGGATACGCAGTATTTT. The rearrangement uses TRBV5-5 and TRBJ2-3; 9 bases match TRBD1. In germline, CDR1 is SGHKS, CDR2 YYEKEE (reference sequence). J was trimmed by 6 bases and V by 1 base; bases with no gene match: 9. This CDR3 has 16 amino acids.

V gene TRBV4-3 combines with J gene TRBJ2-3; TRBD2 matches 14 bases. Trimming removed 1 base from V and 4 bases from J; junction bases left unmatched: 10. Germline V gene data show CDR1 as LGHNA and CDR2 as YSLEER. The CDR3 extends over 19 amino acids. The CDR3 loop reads CASSQGAGTSGSRSDTQYF. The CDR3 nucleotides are TGCGCCAGCAGCCAAGGGGCCGGGACTAGCGGGAGTCGATCAGATACGCAGTATTTT.

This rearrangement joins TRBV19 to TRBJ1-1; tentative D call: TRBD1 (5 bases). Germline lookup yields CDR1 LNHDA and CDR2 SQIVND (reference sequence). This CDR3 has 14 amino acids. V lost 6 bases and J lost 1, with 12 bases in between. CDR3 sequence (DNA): TGTGCCAGTAGATGGGGCGGAAAGAACACTGAAGCTTTCTTT. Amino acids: CASRWGGKNTEAFF.

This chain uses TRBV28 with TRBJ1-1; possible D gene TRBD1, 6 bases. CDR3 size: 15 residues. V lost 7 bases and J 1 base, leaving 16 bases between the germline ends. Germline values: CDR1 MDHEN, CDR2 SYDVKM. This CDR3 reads CASKTAGVWNTEAFF. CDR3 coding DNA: TGTGCCAGCAAAACAGCAGGGGTCTGGAACACTGAAGCTTTCTTT.

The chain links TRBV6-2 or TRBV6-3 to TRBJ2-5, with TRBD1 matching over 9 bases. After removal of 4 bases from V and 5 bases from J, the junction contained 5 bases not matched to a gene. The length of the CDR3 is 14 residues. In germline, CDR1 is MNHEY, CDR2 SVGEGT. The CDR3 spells CASSSNRGRETQYF. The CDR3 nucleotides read TGTGCCAGCAGTTCAAACAGGGGGCGGGAGACCCAGTACTTC.

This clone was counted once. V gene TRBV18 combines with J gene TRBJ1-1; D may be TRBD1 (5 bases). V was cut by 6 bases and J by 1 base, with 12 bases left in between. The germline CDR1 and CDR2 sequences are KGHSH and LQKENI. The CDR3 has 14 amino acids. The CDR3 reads CASSQTAQNTEAFF. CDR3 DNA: TGTGCCAGCTCGCAGACAGCCCAGAACACTGAAGCTTTCTTT.

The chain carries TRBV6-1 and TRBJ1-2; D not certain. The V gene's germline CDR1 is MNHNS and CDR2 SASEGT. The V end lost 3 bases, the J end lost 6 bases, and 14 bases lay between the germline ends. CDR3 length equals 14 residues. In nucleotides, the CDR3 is TGTGCCAGCAGTGACGCTCTCCCACGGGATGGCTACACCTTC. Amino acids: CASSDALPRDGYTF.